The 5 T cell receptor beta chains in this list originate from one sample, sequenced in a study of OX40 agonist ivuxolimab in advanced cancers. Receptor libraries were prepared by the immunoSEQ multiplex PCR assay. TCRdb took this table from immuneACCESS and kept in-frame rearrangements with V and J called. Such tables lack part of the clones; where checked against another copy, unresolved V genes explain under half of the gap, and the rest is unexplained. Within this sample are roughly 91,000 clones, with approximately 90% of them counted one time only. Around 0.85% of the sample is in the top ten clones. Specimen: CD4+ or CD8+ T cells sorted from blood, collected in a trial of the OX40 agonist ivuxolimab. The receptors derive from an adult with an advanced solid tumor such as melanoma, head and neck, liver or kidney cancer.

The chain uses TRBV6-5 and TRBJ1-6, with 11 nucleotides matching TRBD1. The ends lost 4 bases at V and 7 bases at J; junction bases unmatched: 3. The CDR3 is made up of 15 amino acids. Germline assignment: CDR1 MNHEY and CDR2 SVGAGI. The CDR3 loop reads CASSSRDRGNSPLHF. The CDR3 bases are TGTGCCAGCAGTTCCCGGGACAGGGGGAATTCACCCCTCCACTTT.

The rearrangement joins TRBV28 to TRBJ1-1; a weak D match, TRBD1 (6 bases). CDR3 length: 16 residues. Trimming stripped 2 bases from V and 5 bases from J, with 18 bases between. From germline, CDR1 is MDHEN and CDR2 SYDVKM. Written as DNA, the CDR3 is TGTGCCAGCAGTTTAGGAGGGCTGGGGGCGAAGACTGAAGCTTTCTTT. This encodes CASSLGGLGAKTEAFF.

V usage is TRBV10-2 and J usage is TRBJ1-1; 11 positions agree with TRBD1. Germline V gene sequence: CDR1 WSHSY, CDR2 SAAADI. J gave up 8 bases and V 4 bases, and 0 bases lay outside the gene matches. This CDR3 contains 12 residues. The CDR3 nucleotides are TGCGCCAGCAGTGGGACAGGGGGCGAAGCTTTCTTT. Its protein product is CASSGTGGEAFF.

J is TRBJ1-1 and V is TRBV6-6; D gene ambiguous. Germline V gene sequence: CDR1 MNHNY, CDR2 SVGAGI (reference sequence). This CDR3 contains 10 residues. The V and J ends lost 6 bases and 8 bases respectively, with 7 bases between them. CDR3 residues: CASRHREAFF. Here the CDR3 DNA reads TGTGCCAGCAGACACAGAGAAGCTTTCTTT.

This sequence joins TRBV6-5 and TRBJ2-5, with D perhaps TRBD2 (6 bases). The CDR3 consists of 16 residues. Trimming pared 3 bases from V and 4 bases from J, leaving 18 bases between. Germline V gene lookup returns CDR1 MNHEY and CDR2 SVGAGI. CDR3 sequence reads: CASSYGIAWRGETQYF. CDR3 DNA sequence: TGTGCCAGCAGTTATGGAATAGCGTGGAGGGGAGAGACCCAGTACTTC.